This T cell receptor beta chain derives from a study of cytomegalovirus exposure and HLA in healthy donors. Whole-study findings and limits: Prior analysis indicated that the majority of TCR beta V segments exhibited productivity approximately 90% or approximately 30% of the time. While the bulk of TCR sequences proved rare, some public TCRs turned up in many donors.

Everyone who donated was a healthy bone marrow donor. Notes on this clone: Its matching antigen is unknown.

It was with 60 Vbeta and 13 Jbeta primers that the PCR ran. Sequencing used immunoSEQ multiplex PCR; TCRdb keeps in-frame clones, though not all of them. Of approximately 150,000 clones listed, around 79% were seen once; the top ten hold more than 3.5%. Source material: PBMCs. This sequence originates from a man aged 40-50 years in good health and CMV-seronegative.

The CDR3, as DNA: TGCGCCAGCAGCTTGGACGGGGGCTACGAGCAGTACTTC. It translates to CASSLDGGYEQYF. This sequence joins TRBV5-1 and TRBJ2-7; D might be TRBD2 (6 bases). V was pared by 0 bases and J by 3 bases, with 7 bases between. The CDR3 loop spans 13 amino acids. In germline, CDR1 is SGHRS, CDR2 YFSETQ.